These T cell receptor beta chains were read from a single sample in a study of beta chain features in type 1 diabetes. Assay used: immunoSEQ multiplex PCR; TCRdb lists only in-frame clones, some missing. The sample yields roughly 120,000 clones, almost 40% seen once. The sequenced sample was stem cell memory CD4+ T cells from blood. These receptors originate from a woman between 18 and 29 years old in good health. CDR3s include the opening cysteine and the closing phenylalanine or tryptophan. Each record gives: CDR3 DNA, CDR3 protein, D gene, clone size, J gene, V gene. A D gene is named only where the DNA matches it firmly. Part of the rows lack a size; the others show once, few, many or a class for expanded clones.

DNA: TGTGCCAGTAGTATGTTGCGGAGCTCCTACGAGCAGTACTTC; CDR3: CASSMLRSSYEQYF; D: .; size: few; J: TRBJ2-7; V: TRBV19
DNA: TGTGCCACCAGCAGAGCGGGACTAGCGGTTCCGAGCTCCTACAATGAGCAGTTCTTC; CDR3: CATSRAGLAVPSSYNEQFF; D: TRBD2; size: .; J: TRBJ2-1; V: TRBV15
DNA: TGTGCCAGCAGCCCGCGGACAGGGGATAGCAATCAGCCCCAGCATTTT; CDR3: CASSPRTGDSNQPQHF; D: TRBD1; size: .; J: TRBJ1-5; V: TRBV7-2
DNA: TGTGCCAGCAGTTTTAGCCCTGACAATGAGCAGTTCTTC; CDR3: CASSFSPDNEQFF; D: .; size: .; J: TRBJ2-1; V: TRBV7-3
DNA: TGTGCCACCGGGACTAGCGGGAGTAATGAGCAGTTCTTC; CDR3: CATGTSGSNEQFF; D: TRBD2; size: .; J: TRBJ2-1; V: TRBV10-3
DNA: TGTGCCAGCAGCTCATATAGGGGCGGCGAGCAGTACTTC; CDR3: CASSSYRGGEQYF; D: .; size: .; J: TRBJ2-7; V: TRBV7-9
DNA: TGTGCCAGCAGTTACTCTTCAAGCGAGACAGAGACCCAGTACTTC; CDR3: CASSYSSSETETQYF; D: .; size: .; J: TRBJ2-5; V: TRBV6-6
DNA: TGTGCCAGCAGCCAAGATCTGTCGGGAGCGACCACAGATACGCAGTATTTT; CDR3: CASSQDLSGATTDTQYF; D: .; size: .; J: TRBJ2-3; V: TRBV14
DNA: TGTGCCAGTAGTTTCCAGGGGGGTAATCAGCCCCAGCATTTT; CDR3: CASSFQGGNQPQHF; D: TRBD1; size: .; J: TRBJ1-5; V: TRBV19
DNA: TGCGCCAGCAGCCGGACTAGCGGAAATTACAATGAGCAGTTCTTC; CDR3: CASSRTSGNYNEQFF; D: TRBD2; size: .; J: TRBJ2-1; V: TRBV5-1